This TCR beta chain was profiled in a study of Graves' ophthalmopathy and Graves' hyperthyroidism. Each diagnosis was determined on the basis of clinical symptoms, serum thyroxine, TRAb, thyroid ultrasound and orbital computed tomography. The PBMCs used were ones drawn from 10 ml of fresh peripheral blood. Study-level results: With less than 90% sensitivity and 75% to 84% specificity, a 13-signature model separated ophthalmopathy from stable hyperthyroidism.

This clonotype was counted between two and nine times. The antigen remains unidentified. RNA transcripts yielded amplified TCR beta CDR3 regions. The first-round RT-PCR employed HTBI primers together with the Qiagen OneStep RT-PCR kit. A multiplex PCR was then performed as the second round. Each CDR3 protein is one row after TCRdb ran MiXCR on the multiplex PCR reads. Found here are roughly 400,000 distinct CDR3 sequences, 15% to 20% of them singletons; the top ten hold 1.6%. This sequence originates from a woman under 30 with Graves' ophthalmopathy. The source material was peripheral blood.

As DNA, the CDR3 is TGTGCCAGCAGCCCATCGCGGGGCTTGAACACTGAAGCTTTCTTT. Translation: CASSPSRGLNTEAFF. The genes are TRBV11-2 and TRBJ1-1; TRBD1 is a possible D gene (5 bases). The CDR3 runs to 15 residues. V was pared by 5 bases and J by 0 bases, with 13 bases between. Germline V gene lookup returns CDR1 SGHAT and CDR2 FQNNGV.